The present TCR beta chain was sequenced within a study of T cell repertoires in cytomegalovirus infection (dated by TCRdb to the late 2010s). In terms of the full investigation: Donor HLA type was relevant to the analysis, because carriage of CMV infection together with the matching HLA type was indicated by public TCR beta signatures.

This clonotype was detected only a few times. The antigen it binds to is not known. No base quality information exists; no much larger clone differs at one position. The reads were generated on an Illumina HiSeq 1500. TCRdb trimmed public reads at Q25 via fastp, called clones via MiXCR and kept in-frame beta chains. Rows merge per CDR3 protein into single entries with the most common DNA and genes. In all, the sample holds fewer than 550,000 distinct CDR3 sequences, and around 27% of those were seen once. In total, the top ten clones hold around 14% of the sample. Per the germline V gene, MDHEN is the CDR1 and SYDVKM is the CDR2. CDR3 length: 15 amino acids, cysteine to phenylalanine. This entry keeps only the CDR3 DNA: 45 bases, framed from base 1. V sheds 4 bases and J sheds 5 bases, leaving 16 bases between their ends. Results the study describes overall, beyond this receptor: Carriers of CMV infection plus the relevant HLA type were discriminated by the cumulative frequency of public TCR beta family members in the study cohort and in an independent roughly 400-donor cohort. The ex vivo response was dominated by HLA-C-restricted CMV-specific TCR beta clonotypes, and the single most frequent clonotype in two of eight donors was supplied by these HLA-C-restricted clonotypes.

The chain joins TRBV28 to TRBJ2-3; a weak D assignment points to TRBD2 (5 bases agree). This sequence originates from a human donor in good health (CMV status not recorded). Some clones in this sample may be carry-over from other donors' samples. Sequences were obtained from PBMCs. The DNA is as follows: TGTGCCAGCAGTTCGGTCTCCCGGGGTTTAGATACGCAGTATTTT. Its protein is CASSSVSRGLDTQYF.